The clone carrying this T cell receptor (beta chain) was picked up many times. Regions amplified from RNA transcripts were the TCR beta CDR3 regions. With the HTBI primer set, the TCR CDR3 went through a first round of RT-PCR. TCRdb re-called the multiplex PCR reads through MiXCR, storing one row per CDR3 protein. The data show some 500,000 distinct CDR3 sequences, around 22% seen once. V lost 3 bases to trimming and J lost 2 bases, with 8 bases between them. The CDR3 totals 14 residues. CDR1 is LNHNV, CDR2 YYDKDF, per germline (reference sequence). Patients with ophthalmopathy all had a Clinical Activity Score of at least 3, a NOSPECS grade of at least 4 and duration under 3 months. These data are taken from a study of T cells in Graves' hyperthyroidism and ophthalmopathy. In the study overall: Blood was drawn when the patient was first diagnosed and still untreated.

J is TRBJ1-5 and V is TRBV15; possible D gene TRBD1, 5 bases. The sample was blood. This clonotype originated in a woman in her twenties or thirties with Graves' ophthalmopathy. The CDR3 is CATSRGGGNQPQHF. The CDR3 nucleotides are TGTGCCACCAGCAGGGGAGGGGGCAATCAGCCCCAGCATTTT.